Listed below are T cell receptor beta chains from one sample, sequenced in a study of T cell repertoires in cytomegalovirus infection. TCRdb processed the reads anew with MiXCR; each CDR3 protein has one entry. The table lists 150,000 to 200,000 distinct CDR3 sequences, 14% of them singletons, with around 27% in the top ten. Sequencing input: PBMCs. Receptors were obtained from a human donor in good health (CMV status not recorded). Some clones in this sample may be carry-over from other donors' samples. The CDR3 runs from the conserved cysteine through the conserved F or W. The D gene is left open where the match is weak. Clone size is given for some rows only: seen once, a few or many times, or a class if the clone is expanded.

v_call	clone_size	d_call	j_call	cdr3_nt	cdr3_aa
TRBV7-2	many	TRBD1	TRBJ2-7	TGTGCCAGCAGCTACTCGACAGGGGGCTACGAGCAGTACTTC	CASSYSTGGYEQYF
TRBV4-1	many	-	TRBJ2-2	TGCGCCAGCAGCCAAGCCTCGGGAGCATTTAACACCGGGGAGCTGTTTTTT	CASSQASGAFNTGELFF
TRBV24-1	few	-	TRBJ1-5	TGTGCCGCGGGCGCGGGGGCCGGCAATCAGCCCCAGCATTTT	CAAGAGAGNQPQHF
TRBV19	-	-	TRBJ1-1	TGTGCCAGTAGCCCTCGCAGCAACACTGAAGCTTTCTTT	CASSPRSNTEAFF
TRBV20-1	many	-	TRBJ2-5	TGCAGTGCTAGAGATCCGAGGGCCTCGGAGACCCAGTACTTC	CSARDPRASETQYF
TRBV7-2	many	-	TRBJ2-5	TGTGCCAGCAGTCTCTACGGGAAGTACCAAGAGACCCAGTACTTC	CASSLYGKYQETQYF
TRBV5-4	few	TRBD1	TRBJ1-1	TGTGCCAGCAGCCCCCGGACAGGAATCACTGAAGCTTTCTTT	CASSPRTGITEAFF
TRBV28	many	-	TRBJ1-6	TGTGCCACCCGGGGGCCACAAGGTCCAAACTCACCCCTCCACTTT	CATRGPQGPNSPLHF
TRBV10-1	-	TRBD2	TRBJ2-3	TGCGCCAGCAGTGAAGATCTGGGACTAGCGGGATCACCGGATACGCAGTATTTT	CASSEDLGLAGSPDTQYF
TRBV7-2	-	TRBD2	TRBJ2-5	TGTGCCAGCAGCCGAGACGTCGCGGGGGGGGAGACCCAGTACTTC	CASSRDVAGGETQYF
TRBV6-1	few	-	TRBJ2-6	TGTGCCAGCAGTCAGACAGACTTCTCTGGGGCCAACGTCCTGACTTTC	CASSQTDFSGANVLTF
TRBV4-2	few	-	TRBJ1-1	TGTGCCAGCAGCCAAGCCCAATTCGTATTTGGCAGGCAAAACACTGAAGCTTTCTTT	CASSQAQFVFGRQNTEAFF
TRBV2	many	-	TRBJ2-2	TGTGCCAGCAGTGTAACCGGGGAGCTGTTTTTT	CASSVTGELFF
TRBV29-1	many	-	TRBJ2-1	TGCAGCGTTGATGGGGCGGAAAATTACAATGAGCAGTTCTTC	CSVDGAENYNEQFF
TRBV18	many	TRBD1	TRBJ2-7	TGTGCCAGCTCACGGGGGACAGGCGGTAACTACTTCTACGAGCAGTACTTC	CASSRGTGGNYFYEQYF
TRBV7-8	-	TRBD1	TRBJ1-1	TGTGCCAGCAGCCTCAACGTGGACAGGGAAGCTTTCTTT	CASSLNVDREAFF
TRBV6-1	few	-	TRBJ1-3	TGTGCCAGCAGTGAAGCGGGCCAGACATTCTCTGGAAACACCATATATTTT	CASSEAGQTFSGNTIYF
TRBV28	-	TRBD1	TRBJ2-1	TGTGCCAGCAGTCTCCTCCTCTTTCAGGGGGCAGGTGAGCAGTTCTTC	CASSLLLFQGAGEQFF
TRBV12-3/TRBV12-4	many	-	TRBJ2-7	TGTGCCAGCAGCCCTGGACTCGCGCAGTACTTC	CASSPGLAQYF
TRBV10-3	few	-	TRBJ1-5	TGTGCCATCGGCGCGGGATATAGCAATCAGCCCCAGCATTTT	CAIGAGYSNQPQHF
TRBV29-1	-	TRBD1	TRBJ1-1	TGCAGCGTTGATCGGGACAGGGGTATGGAAGCTTTCTTT	CSVDRDRGMEAFF
TRBV28	-	-	TRBJ2-7	TGTGCCAGCAGATTTAGGCAGGGCGGGCAACCCTACGAGCAGTACTTC	CASRFRQGGQPYEQYF
TRBV28	-	-	TRBJ2-5	TGTGCCAGCAGTCCCTTGGGACGGATACAAGAGACCCAGTACTTC	CASSPLGRIQETQYF
TRBV7-9	few	-	TRBJ1-3	TGTGCCAGCAGCTCCAAGGGATTTAATGGAAACACCATATATTTT	CASSSKGFNGNTIYF
TRBV7-3	many	-	TRBJ1-5	TGTGCCAGCAGGTTCGGAGGGTCCCTCGGCAATCAGCCCCAGCATTTT	CASRFGGSLGNQPQHF
TRBV7-8	many	-	TRBJ1-3	TGTGCCAGCAGCTTAGAGCAGGGAAAGACTGGAAACACCATATATTTT	CASSLEQGKTGNTIYF
TRBV14	few	-	TRBJ1-4	TGTGCCAGCAGCCTAGGGGGGATCCCCTGGGGTGAAAAACTGTTTTTT	CASSLGGIPWGEKLFF
TRBV5-5	-	TRBD1	TRBJ1-6	TGTGCCAGCAGCGGGGGACAGGATATTTCACCCCTCCACTTT	CASSGGQDISPLHF
TRBV4-1	many	TRBD2	TRBJ2-1	TGCGCCAGCAGCCTAGCGACTAGCGTGGATCAGTTCTTC	CASSLATSVDQFF
TRBV7-2	many	TRBD2	TRBJ2-7	TGTGCCAGCAGCTTAGGTAGCGGGGGGATTTCCTACGAGCAGTACTTC	CASSLGSGGISYEQYF
TRBV7-2	many	-	TRBJ1-5	TGTGCCAGCAGCTTAGACCGGTATCAGCCCCAGCATTTT	CASSLDRYQPQHF
TRBV9	few	-	TRBJ2-1	TGTGCCAGCAGCCAAGCGGTCAGCTCCTACAATGAGCAGTTCTTC	CASSQAVSSYNEQFF
TRBV28	-	TRBD1	TRBJ1-2	TGTGCCAGCAGACCCCGGACAGGGTCAGGGGGCTACACCTTC	CASRPRTGSGGYTF
TRBV7-6	many	TRBD1	TRBJ2-7	TGTGCCAGCAGCTTAGACAGGGGGTCTGTCTACGAGCAGTACTTC	CASSLDRGSVYEQYF
TRBV27	-	-	TRBJ1-6	TGTGCCAGCAGTTGGGGGACCGCATATAATTCACCCCTCCACTTT	CASSWGTAYNSPLHF
TRBV6-1	many	-	TRBJ2-3	TGTGCCAGCAATAAGATTAGGGGGGGGGATACGCAGTATTTT	CASNKIRGGDTQYF
TRBV7-2	many	-	TRBJ2-7	TGTGCCAGCAGCTCTGGACAGCGCTACGAGCAGTACTTC	CASSSGQRYEQYF
TRBV6-1	many	TRBD1	TRBJ2-1	TGTGCCAGCAGGCACCGTCCGGGACAGGGCGACAATGAGCAGTTCTTC	CASRHRPGQGDNEQFF
TRBV28	many	TRBD1	TRBJ1-1	TGTGCCAGCAGCCCTGGGGACAGGGCCGCAGCAGCTTTCTTT	CASSPGDRAAAAFF
TRBV3-1	-	-	TRBJ2-1	TGTGCCAGCAGCCAACCCCGGGAAGATGAGCAGTTCTTC	CASSQPREDEQFF
TRBV20-1	few	TRBD1	TRBJ2-1	TGCAGAGAGGGTCAAGGACAGGGGGGGAATGAGCAGTTCTTC	CREGQGQGGNEQFF
TRBV11-3	few	TRBD1	TRBJ1-2	TGTGCCAGCAGCCCCCGGACAGGCCTCCGCCAGAACTATGGCTACACCTTC	CASSPRTGLRQNYGYTF
TRBV12-5	few	-	TRBJ2-2	TGTGCTAGTGGTTTTGGCGGCGGGGAGCTGTTTTTT	CASGFGGGELFF
TRBV7-2	many	-	TRBJ2-7	TGTGCCAGCAGCTTAGATGGGGGGCCTTCCTACGAGCAGTACTTC	CASSLDGGPSYEQYF
TRBV30	once	-	TRBJ1-1	TGTGCCTGGAGTTCCGAACAGGTCTCTCGGACTGAAGCTTTCTTT	CAWSSEQVSRTEAFF
TRBV20-1	-	TRBD2	TRBJ2-7	TGCAGTGCTAGTCCCGGGACTAGCAGTACCTACGAGCAGTACTTC	CSASPGTSSTYEQYF
TRBV7-2	many	TRBD1	TRBJ2-6	TGTGCCAGCAGCTTCGCGACAGGGGGTTCTGGGGCCAACGTCCTGACTTTC	CASSFATGGSGANVLTF